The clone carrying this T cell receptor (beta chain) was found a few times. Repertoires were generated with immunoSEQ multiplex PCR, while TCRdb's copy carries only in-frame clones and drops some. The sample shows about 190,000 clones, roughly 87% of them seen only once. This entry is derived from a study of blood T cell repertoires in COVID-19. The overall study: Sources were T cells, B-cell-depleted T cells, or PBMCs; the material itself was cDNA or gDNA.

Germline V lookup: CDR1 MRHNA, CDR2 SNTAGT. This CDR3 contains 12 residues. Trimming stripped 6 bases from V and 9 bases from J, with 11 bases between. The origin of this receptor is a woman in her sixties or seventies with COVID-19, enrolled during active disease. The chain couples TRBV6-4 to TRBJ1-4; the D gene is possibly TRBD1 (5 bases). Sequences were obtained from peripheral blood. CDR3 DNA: TGTGCCAGCAGCATCCCAGGGAAAAAACTGTTTTTT. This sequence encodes CASSIPGKKLFF.